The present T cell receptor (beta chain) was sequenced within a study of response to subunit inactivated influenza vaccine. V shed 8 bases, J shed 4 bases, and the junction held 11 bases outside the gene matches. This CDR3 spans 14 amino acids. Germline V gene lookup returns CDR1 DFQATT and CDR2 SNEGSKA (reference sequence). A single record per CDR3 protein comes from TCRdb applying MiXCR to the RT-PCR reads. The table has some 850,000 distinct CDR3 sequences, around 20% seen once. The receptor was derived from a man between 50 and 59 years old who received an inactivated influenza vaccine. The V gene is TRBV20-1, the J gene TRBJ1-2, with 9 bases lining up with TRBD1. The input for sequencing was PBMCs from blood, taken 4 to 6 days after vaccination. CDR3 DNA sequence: TGCAGTCTAGGAGGGACAGGGTGGGTCTATGGCTACACCTTC. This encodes CSLGGTGWVYGYTF.